These 20 T cell receptor beta chains originate from one sample sequenced in a study of T cells in Graves' hyperthyroidism and ophthalmopathy. Authors of the study amplified TCR beta CDR3 regions from RNA transcripts. Researchers ran a first-round RT-PCR on the TCR CDR3 using the HTBI primer set. Each CDR3 protein gets one entry after TCRdb re-called the multiplex PCR reads with MiXCR. The profile shows approximately 600,000 distinct CDR3 sequences, 15% to 20% of them singletons. The sequencing input was blood. These receptors all stem from a woman between 25 and 40 years old with Graves' hyperthyroidism.

This clonotype appeared many times. The V gene is TRBV3-1, the J gene TRBJ2-7, with TRBD2 matching over 10 bases. Trimming at V came to 4 bases and at J to 0 bases, leaving 3 bases not matched to a gene. The CDR3 spans 15 residues. Germline assignment: CDR1 LGHDT and CDR2 YNNKEL (reference sequence). The CDR3 DNA reads as TGTGCCAGCAGCCTCCCTAGCGGGAGCTCCTACGAGCAGTACTTC. It translates to CASSLPSGSSYEQYF.

There are many counts of this clonotype. The J gene is TRBJ1-5, the V gene TRBV27, with D unresolved. Between the trimmed V and J ends, which lost 8 bases and 2 bases, there was a span of 1 base. The V gene's germline CDR1 is MNHEY and CDR2 SMNVEV (reference sequence). The CDR3 is 10 residues long. CDR3 DNA sequence: TGTGCCAGCGGCAATCAGCCCCAGCATTTT. It codes for CASGNQPQHF.

This clonotype came up many times. The V call is TRBV3-1, the J call TRBJ2-1; weak D call: TRBD2 (5 bases). Germline loops: CDR1 LGHDT, CDR2 YNNKEL (reference sequence). The ends were cut back, 4 bases at V and 3 bases at J, with 19 bases in the middle. CDR3 length: 17 amino acids. CDR3 coding DNA: TGTGCCAGCAGCCCTGTCTTCCAAGGGAGCGACTACAATGAGCAGTTCTTC. Its translation is CASSPVFQGSDYNEQFF.

V usage is TRBV25-1 and J usage is TRBJ2-7; D assignment may be TRBD1 or TRBD2 (5 bases each). Germline V gene sequence: CDR1 MGHDK, CDR2 SYGVNS. Trimming took 4 bases from V and 4 from J, leaving 14 bases between them. CDR3 length: 14 amino acids. The DNA of the CDR3 is TGTGCCAGCAGTGTGGGACGACTTGGATACGAGCAGTACTTC. Translating gives CASSVGRLGYEQYF.

This clonotype was seen repeatedly, ten times or more. The chain uses TRBV11-2 and TRBJ2-7; D gene ambiguous. The CDR3 length is 14 residues. The V gene lost 1 base and the J gene lost 3 bases, with 10 bases spanning the gap. Germline lookup yields CDR1 SGHAT and CDR2 FQNNGV. The CDR3 nucleotides read TGTGCCAGCAGCTTAGGTTTCAGACACTACGAGCAGTACTTC. Translated, it gives CASSLGFRHYEQYF.

This clonotype was counted a few times. V and J are TRBV24-1 and TRBJ2-1; 12 bases map to TRBD2. Germline V gene sequence: CDR1 KGHDR, CDR2 SFDVKD. V lost 1 base, J lost 8 bases, and 5 bases stayed unmatched. The CDR3 has 16 residues. CDR3 DNA: TGTGCCACCAGTGATTTTGGGACTAGCGGGTTCGATGAGCAGTTCTTC. Its protein is CATSDFGTSGFDEQFF.

The rearrangement joins TRBV5-4 to TRBJ1-1; D not certain. V dropped 2 bases and J dropped 5 bases, with 31 bases sitting between them. CDR3 length equals 20 residues. The germline CDR1 and CDR2 sequences are SGHNT and YYREEE (reference sequence). The CDR3 loop reads CASSFEGPRLFEARTTEAFF. Here the CDR3 DNA reads TGTGCCAGCAGCTTTGAGGGCCCTCGCCTCTTTGAAGCCAGAACAACTGAAGCTTTCTTT.

There are many counts of this clonotype. The gene calls are TRBV30 and TRBJ2-5; D may be TRBD1 (5 bases). CDR1 GTSNPN and CDR2 SVGIG come from the germline V gene (reference sequence). The V end was cut by 7 bases, the J end by 12 bases, with 18 bases between. The CDR3 has 11 amino acids. This CDR3 reads CASSVGPDKYF. In DNA form, the CDR3 reads TGTGCCTCCTCCGTGGGCCCGGACAAGTACTTC.

This sequence joins TRBV19 and TRBJ2-7, with 7 bases matching TRBD1. The CDR3 consists of 15 residues. From germline, CDR1 is LNHDA and CDR2 SQIVND (reference sequence). V gave up 5 bases and J gave up 4 bases; unmatched junction bases: 11. The CDR3 loop reads CASSGKETGRYEQYF. CDR3 nucleotide sequence: TGTGCCAGTAGTGGAAAGGAGACAGGGAGATACGAGCAGTACTTC.

This clonotype was counted many times. This sequence joins TRBV28 and TRBJ2-5; 7 bases are a match to TRBD1. V shed 6 bases, J shed 2 bases, and the junction held 12 bases outside the gene matches. Germline loops: CDR1 MDHEN, CDR2 SYDVKM. There are 16 residues in the CDR3. CDR3 sequence (DNA): TGTGCCAGCAGACAAGCCGGGACAGAGCCTCAAGAGACCCAGTACTTC. The encoded protein is CASRQAGTEPQETQYF.

In its sample, this clonotype was seen a few times. The J gene is TRBJ2-7, the V gene TRBV20-1; no clear D gene. Germline CDR1 reads DFQATT; CDR2 reads SNEGSKA (reference sequence). The CDR3 is 13 amino acids. V dropped 0 bases and J dropped 0 bases, with 6 bases sitting between them. The CDR3 DNA reads TGCAGTGCTAGAGAGGCTTACTCCTACGAGCAGTACTTC. As protein: CSAREAYSYEQYF.

This clonotype was detected many times. The chain is built from TRBV5-6 and TRBJ2-5, with no clear D. The CDR3 covers 13 residues. Trimming removed 0 bases at V and 5 bases at J, with 8 bases between. Germline-derived CDR1 and CDR2 are SGHDT and YYEEEE. CDR3 loop: CASSLDVMETQYF. CDR3 DNA: TGTGCCAGCAGCTTGGATGTTATGGAGACCCAGTACTTC. The variable domain in full, with the rest retrieved from reference TRBV5-6 and TRBJ2-5, is DAGVTQSPTHLIKTRGQQVTLRCSPKSGHDTVSWYQQALGQGPQFIFQYYEEEERQRGNFPDRFSGHQFPNYSSELNVNALLLGDSALYLCASSLDVMETQYFGPGTRLLVL.

This clonotype was seen repeatedly, ten times or more. This chain links TRBV18 with TRBJ1-1; D is ambiguous. This CDR3 is built from 12 residues. With 2 bases removed from V and 0 bases from J, the gap between germline ends came to 1 base. Germline V gene lookup returns CDR1 KGHSH and CDR2 LQKENI. The CDR3 sequence: CASSPMNTEAFF. The CDR3 DNA reads TGTGCCAGCTCACCAATGAACACTGAAGCTTTCTTT.

This clonotype was counted ten times or more. The chain links TRBV25-1 to TRBJ1-5; D call uncertain. The V and J ends lost 3 bases and 8 bases respectively, with 14 bases between them. The CDR3 length is 14 residues. Germline V lookup: CDR1 MGHDK, CDR2 SYGVNS. The DNA for the CDR3 is TGTGCCAGCAGTGAGGGGATGGCTCACGAGCCCCAGCATTTT. This gives the protein CASSEGMAHEPQHF.

The table lists this clonotype with many counts. The chain carries TRBV3-1 and TRBJ2-5; D is unclear. The CDR3 spans 12 residues. The germline CDR1 and CDR2 sequences are LGHDT and YNNKEL (reference sequence). V was trimmed by 3 bases and J by 1 base, leaving 3 bases between them. Here the CDR3 reads CASSHSQETQYF. The CDR3 DNA is TGTGCCAGCAGCCATAGCCAAGAGACCCAGTACTTC.

Concerning this clonotype: A read error may produce the germline difference seen at one junction end. The chain combines TRBV7-7 with TRBJ2-7; D might be TRBD1 (6 bases). Germline-derived CDR1 and CDR2 are SSHAT and FNYEAQ (reference sequence). CDR3 size: 13 residues. CDR3 protein: CASSPQGEGEQYF. The CDR3 coding sequence is TGTGCTAGCAGCCCACAGGGAGAGGGCGAGCAGTACTTC.

This clonotype showed up many times. V and J are TRBV7-9 and TRBJ2-1, with 11 positions matching TRBD2. The CDR3 has 19 amino acids. J lost 7 bases, V lost 5 bases, and 19 bases had no gene match. Germline V gene data show CDR1 as SEHNR and CDR2 as FQNEAQ (reference sequence). The chain's CDR3 is CASSMGLAAERAGGNEQFF. DNA for the CDR3: TGTGCCAGCAGCATGGGACTAGCGGCCGAACGAGCGGGTGGTAATGAGCAGTTCTTC.

This clonotype was seen at least ten times. V gene TRBV5-1 combines with J gene TRBJ2-5; D is perhaps TRBD1 or TRBD2 (7 bases each). This CDR3 is built from 14 residues. Trimming left V 2 bases short and J 4 bases short, with 12 bases between. Germline V CDR1 and CDR2: SGHRS, YFSETQ. The CDR3 loop reads CASSLQGRAETQYF. DNA of the CDR3: TGCGCCAGCAGCTTACAGGGGAGGGCAGAGACCCAGTACTTC.

This clonotype was seen many times. This rearrangement joins TRBV20-1 to TRBJ1-1; D unclear. Germline lookup yields CDR1 DFQATT and CDR2 SNEGSKA (reference sequence). Trimming took 4 bases from V and 4 from J, leaving 16 bases between them. This CDR3 comprises 14 residues. The chain's CDR3 is CSAIDTPVGTEAFF. Here the CDR3 DNA reads TGCAGTGCTATTGACACCCCTGTTGGCACTGAAGCTTTCTTT.

This clonotype was counted only a few times. This rearrangement joins TRBV28 to TRBJ2-1; 12 bases agree with TRBD2. The CDR3 consists of 17 residues. Trimming took 7 bases from V and 4 from J; bases not matched to a gene: 11. Germline CDR1 is MDHEN and CDR2 is SYDVKM. CDR3 region: CASIPPGLAGVYNEQFF. CDR3 coding DNA: TGTGCCAGCATTCCCCCGGGACTAGCGGGTGTTTACAATGAGCAGTTCTTC.